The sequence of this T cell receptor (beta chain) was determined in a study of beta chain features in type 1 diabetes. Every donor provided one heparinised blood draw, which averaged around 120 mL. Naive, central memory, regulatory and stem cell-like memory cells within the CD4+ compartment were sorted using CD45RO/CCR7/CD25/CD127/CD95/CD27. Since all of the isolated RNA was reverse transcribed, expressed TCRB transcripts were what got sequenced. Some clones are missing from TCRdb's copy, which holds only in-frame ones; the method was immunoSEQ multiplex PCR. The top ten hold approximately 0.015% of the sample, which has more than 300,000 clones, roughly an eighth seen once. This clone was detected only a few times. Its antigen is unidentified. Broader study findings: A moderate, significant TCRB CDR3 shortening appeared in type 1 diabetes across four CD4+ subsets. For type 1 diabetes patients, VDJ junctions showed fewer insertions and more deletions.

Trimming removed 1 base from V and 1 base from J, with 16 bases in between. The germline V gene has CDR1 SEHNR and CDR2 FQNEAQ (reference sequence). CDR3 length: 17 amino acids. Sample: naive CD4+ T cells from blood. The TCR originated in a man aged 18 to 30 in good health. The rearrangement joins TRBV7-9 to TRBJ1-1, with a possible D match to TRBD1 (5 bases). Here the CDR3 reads CASSLGLGSQGNTEAFF. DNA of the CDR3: TGTGCCAGCAGCTTAGGTCTGGGTTCGCAGGGGAACACTGAAGCTTTCTTT.